This T cell receptor beta chain derives from a study of blood T cells in healthy people across ages. The CDR3 contains 14 residues. Trimming removed 4 bases from V and 5 bases from J; junction bases left unmatched: 5. Germline V gene data show CDR1 as MNHNS and CDR2 as SASEGT. Using a J-beta primer mix together with a sample-barcoded 5' primer, a second PCR was run for roughly 7 to 12 cycles. TCRdb itself ran the 5' RACE reads through MiXCR, one entry per CDR3 protein. This table has hundreds of thousands of distinct CDR3 sequences, about 56% appearing once. Specimen: blood. This sequence was found in a middle-aged man in good health. J is TRBJ2-1 and V is TRBV6-1, with 7 positions matching TRBD1. This CDR3 is CASSGAGTDNEQFF. DNA for the CDR3: TGTGCCAGCAGTGGTGCCGGGACAGACAATGAGCAGTTCTTC.